Ten or more counts support the clone carrying this TCR beta chain. At the DNA level, this CDR3 is encoded by other sequences in the same sample as well. This sample was included in a study of blood T cell repertoires in COVID-19. The CDR3 spans 14 residues. CDR1 MNHNY and CDR2 SVGAGI come from the germline V gene (reference sequence). V was pared by 0 bases and J by 4 bases, with 9 bases between. This table comes from immunoSEQ multiplex PCR, and its TCRdb copy is limited to in-frame clones, with some not included. The data contain about 390,000 clones, about 87% of them singletons. The genes are TRBV6-6 and TRBJ1-1; no definite D call. The sample taken for sequencing was peripheral blood. The sequence was obtained from a woman aged 55 to 70 with COVID-19, enrolled during active disease. The DNA for the CDR3 is TGTGCCAGCAGTTACTCGAACAGCGGCACTGAAGCTTTCTTT. Its translation: CASSYSNSGTEAFF.